Many counts were recorded for the clone carrying this T cell receptor beta chain. Its antigen remains unknown. Looked up from germline, CDR1 is SGHTA and CDR2 is FQGTGA. V was pared by 3 bases and J by 4 bases, with 9 bases between. CDR3 length equals 13 residues. The sample belongs to a study of metastatic and nonmetastatic thyroid tumors. The overall study: Repertoires of blood and of tissue (tumor or nodule) from malignant and benign thyroid patients were compared.

The authors' processing: For papillary thyroid cancer, a distant-metastasis classifier was constructed from CDR3 differences observed across clinicopathological groups. TCRdb re-called clones via MiXCR from the PCR reads. TCRdb assigned the V and J calls; the authors' analysis was not used. The table records almost 85,000 clones, roughly an eighth of them present only once. Study conclusions and caveats: Compared with benign nodules, malignant thyroid tumors were reported to have significantly higher TCR beta diversity in both blood and tumor.

Each patient came to thyroid surgery without any prior treatment (of any kind). The V call is TRBV7-3, the J call TRBJ2-5; unclear D gene. The source of this sequence is a female donor with papillary thyroid cancer or a benign thyroid nodule (not recorded which). Some clones in this sample may be carry-over from other donors' samples. The material sequenced was tumor tissue. The CDR3 is CASSFGYGETQYF. The CDR3 DNA sequence: TGTGCCAGCAGCTTCGGGTACGGAGAGACCCAGTACTTC.